These 13 T cell receptor beta chains originate from one sample sequenced in a study of human T cells and chemical hapten exposure. Sample time point: pre-sensitization, week 0. Treatment of the sample: therapeutic diphenylcyclopropenone sensitization with weekly scalp DPC. TCRdb reanalysed the RACE reads using MiXCR and keeps one entry per CDR3 protein. The sample lists about 380,000 distinct CDR3 sequences, approximately 5.1% seen once, with about 2.5% in the top ten. The specimen comprised whole blood, sampled in connection with sensitization to the hapten diphenylcyclopropenone (DPC). These receptors all stem from a woman aged 50 to 60 with alopecia areata. Some clones in this sample may be carry-over from other donors' samples.

This clonotype has a count of ten or more. V usage is TRBV6-5 and J usage is TRBJ2-1; no clear D gene. The CDR3 is 17 amino acids. V gave up 3 bases and J gave up 3 bases, with 18 bases separating them. Per germline, CDR1 MNHEY and CDR2 SVGAGI. CDR3 coding DNA: TGTGCCAGCAGTTATTTCCCCGTCCCCCGGTTCTACAATGAGCAGTTCTTC. Protein product: CASSYFPVPRFYNEQFF.

This clonotype was recorded many times. The genes are TRBV20-1 and TRBJ2-3; D remains ambiguous. With 6 bases removed from V and 3 bases from J, the gap between germline ends came to 7 bases. The CDR3 is 11 amino acids. The germline CDR1 and CDR2 sequences are DFQATT and SNEGSKA (reference sequence). CDR3 amino acids: CSARPTDTQYF. CDR3 bases: TGCAGTGCCCGGCCTACAGATACGCAGTATTTT.

This clonotype has a count of ten or more. J is TRBJ2-5 and V is TRBV13; 9 nucleotides align to TRBD1. The CDR3 consists of 15 residues. Losses at the gene ends were 7 bases for V and 4 bases for J; bases not matched to a gene: 10. CDR1 and CDR2 (germline): PRHDT, FYEKMQ (reference sequence). In DNA, the CDR3 is TGTGCCAGCACCCCTCCGGGACAGGGTAGAGAGACCCAGTACTTC. Translation: CASTPPGQGRETQYF.

This clonotype was found many times. This chain links TRBV10-3 with TRBJ1-6; the match to TRBD1 covers 8 bases. The CDR3 sequence is 15 residues long. From germline, CDR1 is ENHRY and CDR2 SYGVKD. J was trimmed by 6 bases and V by 6 bases; bases with no gene match: 7. The chain's CDR3 is CAISQDRAGNSPLHF. Written as DNA, the CDR3 is TGTGCCATCAGCCAGGACAGGGCCGGTAATTCACCCCTCCACTTT.

There are many counts of this clonotype. The CDR3 DNA reads TGTGCCTGGGCGAAGGGGGGCGATCAGCCCCAGCATTTT. It specifies CAWAKGGDQPQHF. The V gene is TRBV30, the J gene TRBJ1-5; possibly TRBD1 for D (6 bases). Trimming left V 5 bases short and J 5 bases short, with 13 bases between. CDR1 is GTSNPN, CDR2 SVGIG, per germline (reference sequence). This CDR3 is built from 13 residues.

J is TRBJ2-1 and V is TRBV4-3; the D gene is possibly TRBD2 (5 bases). CDR3 length: 14 residues. Germline values: CDR1 LGHNA, CDR2 YSLEER. V dropped 3 bases and J dropped 8 bases, with 14 bases sitting between them. The CDR3 protein is CASSQVGGGDEQFF. CDR3 DNA: TGCGCCAGCAGCCAGGTAGGAGGAGGTGATGAGCAGTTCTTC.

This clonotype came up many times. The gene calls are TRBV3-1 and TRBJ2-3; 15 bases agree with TRBD2. The CDR3 extends over 21 amino acids. With V trimmed by 0 bases and J by 3 bases, 13 bases remained unmatched. Looked up from germline, CDR1 is LGHDT and CDR2 is YNNKEL (reference sequence). In DNA, the CDR3 is TGTGCCAGCAGCCAAGAGAGTTGGGGACTAGCGGGAGGAAGTAGGACAGATACGCAGTATTTT. Translating gives CASSQESWGLAGGSRTDTQYF.

This clonotype showed up many times. The chain has TRBV10-3 and TRBJ2-4, with TRBD1 identical over 12 bases. The trim removed 6 bases at V and 12 bases at J, leaving 9 bases unmatched. Germline V CDR1 and CDR2: ENHRY, SYGVKD. The CDR3 is 14 residues long. CDR3 sequence: CAISPTGQGAGQYF. Written as DNA, the CDR3 is TGTGCCATCAGCCCTACGGGACAGGGGGCTGGTCAGTACTTC.

In this sample, this clonotype turned up once. The chain uses TRBV27 and TRBJ2-3, with a tentative D call TRBD2 (5 bases). The CDR3 sequence is 15 residues long. Between the trimmed V and J ends, which lost 0 bases and 4 bases, there was a span of 11 bases. Germline values: CDR1 MNHEY, CDR2 SMNVEV (reference sequence). The CDR3 coding sequence is TGTGCCAGCAGTTTATCGTGGGGAGTCCCAGATACGCAGTATTTT. As protein: CASSLSWGVPDTQYF.

This clonotype has more than one count but fewer than ten. The genes are TRBV4-1 and TRBJ1-1; a weak D match, TRBD1 (5 bases). Germline V gene sequence: CDR1 MGHRA, CDR2 YSYEKL. This CDR3 is 15 amino acids long. Trimming took 6 bases from V and 7 from J, leaving 21 bases between them. The CDR3 spells CASSQTGQVGDEAFF. The DNA for the CDR3 is TGCGCCAGCAGTCAAACGGGGCAGGTTGGCGATGAAGCTTTCTTT.

Ten or more counts support this clonotype. The J gene is TRBJ2-3, the V gene TRBV6-4; unclear D gene. V dropped 4 bases and J dropped 0 bases, with 8 bases sitting between them. Germline V gene data show CDR1 as MRHNA and CDR2 as SNTAGT. The CDR3 loop spans 14 amino acids. DNA for the CDR3: TGTGCCAGCAGTGCAGCGACTAGCACAGATACGCAGTATTTT. Residues: CASSAATSTDTQYF.

This clonotype has at least ten counts. This chain joins TRBV18 and TRBJ2-1; a possible D gene is TRBD2 (6 bases). Germline V gene data show CDR1 as KGHSH and CDR2 as LQKENI. V shed 5 bases and J shed 5 bases, with 16 bases lying between them. The CDR3 has 15 amino acids. CDR3 loop: CASSTVGRGNNEQFF. CDR3 nucleotide sequence: TGTGCCAGCTCAACCGTGGGTCGGGGGAACAATGAGCAGTTCTTC.

This clonotype was detected ten times or more. The V call is TRBV27, the J call TRBJ2-3; D uncertain. Germline V gene data show CDR1 as MNHEY and CDR2 as SMNVEV (reference sequence). The V end lost 1 base, the J end lost 4 bases, and 9 bases lay between the germline ends. This CDR3 contains 14 residues. CDR3 sequence (DNA): TGTGCCAGCAGTTTATATTCCCTCGCAGATACGCAGTATTTT. This gives the protein CASSLYSLADTQYF.